A selection of T cell receptor beta chains follows, all from one sample in a study of cytomegalovirus exposure and HLA in healthy donors. The table came from immunoSEQ multiplex PCR; TCRdb's copy has only in-frame clones and leaves some out. This table holds some 250,000 clones, roughly 89% found once. The source material was PBMCs. These receptor sequences come from a woman between 18 and 29 years old in good health and CMV-seronegative. Both conserved end residues are part of each CDR3. Each record gives: D gene, J gene, clone size, V gene, CDR3 DNA, CDR3 protein. The D gene is left open where the match is weak. Size is stated for part of the rows, as once, few or many counts, or as a class when the clone is expanded.

NA TRBJ2-1 NA TRBV7-2 TGTGCCAGCAGCTTAAGGAGGGACAATGAGCAGTTCTTC CASSLRRDNEQFF
TRBD2 TRBJ2-7 NA TRBV18 TGTGCCAGCTCAACGGGACTAGCGTCCTACGAGCAGTACTTC CASSTGLASYEQYF
NA TRBJ2-7 NA TRBV18 TGTGCCAGCTCTCCCAATACGGTTGGACTAACATACTACGAGCAGTACTTC CASSPNTVGLTYYEQYF
NA TRBJ1-4 NA TRBV5-1 TGCGCCAGCAGCTTGGGCGGGCGCACTAATGAAAAACTGTTTTTT CASSLGGRTNEKLFF
TRBD1 TRBJ2-2 NA TRBV5-1 TGCGCCAGCAGCATATTACGGGACAGGGAGCCAACCGGGGAGCTGTTTTTT CASSILRDREPTGELFF
TRBD1 TRBJ1-4 NA TRBV29-1 TGCAGCGCTATAACAGGGGCCGAGGAAAAACTGTTTTTT CSAITGAEEKLFF
TRBD1 TRBJ2-7 NA TRBV10-3 TGTGCCATCAGCCAACCCGGGACAGGGACCTACGGACAGTACTTC CAISQPGTGTYGQYF
NA TRBJ2-7 NA TRBV10-1 TGCGCCAGCAGTGAGTCCGCCTCAGCCTACGAGCAGTACTTC CASSESASAYEQYF
NA TRBJ1-1 NA TRBV10-3 TGTGCCATCAGTGAGAGAGGGAACACTGAAGCTTTCTTT CAISERGNTEAFF
NA TRBJ2-6 once TRBV19 TGTGCCAGTAGCCCTGAGGGAGCTGGGGCCAACGTCCTGACTTTC CASSPEGAGANVLTF
NA TRBJ2-7 NA TRBV9 TGTGCCAGCAGCGTAGGTCCAGGGGCCTTAGAAGAGCAGTACTTC CASSVGPGALEEQYF
TRBD1 TRBJ1-4 NA TRBV7-9 TGTGCCAGCAGCGGAGGGACAGGGCTTGAAAAACTGTTTTTT CASSGGTGLEKLFF
NA TRBJ2-7 NA TRBV4-3 TGCGCCAGCAGCCAAGACTTGCCCGGGAACTCCTACGAGCAGTACTTC CASSQDLPGNSYEQYF
NA TRBJ2-2 NA TRBV21-1 TGTGCCAGCAGCAAAAGGGTATCGTGGCTGGGGCCCGGGGAGCTGTTTTTT CASSKRVSWLGPGELFF
NA TRBJ2-3 NA TRBV2 TGTGCCAGCAGTACGGGACTTTCAGATACGCAGTATTTT CASSTGLSDTQYF
TRBD2 TRBJ2-1 NA TRBV9 TGTGCCAGCAGCGTAGATAGCGGGGGGTACAATGAGCAGTTCTTC CASSVDSGGYNEQFF
NA TRBJ2-7 NA TRBV4-3 TGCGCCAGCGGTACAGGGCAGGGAGACGAGCAGTACTTC CASGTGQGDEQYF
TRBD1 TRBJ1-4 NA TRBV10-1 TGCGCCAGCAGTGAGTTCCGGGACAGACAAGAAAAACTGTTTTTT CASSEFRDRQEKLFF
NA TRBJ2-7 NA TRBV15 TGTGCCACCAGCAGAGATAAGGGGACTGGGGACGAGCAGTACTTC CATSRDKGTGDEQYF
NA TRBJ1-5 NA TRBV6-5 TGTGCCAGCAGGGCCGGGTTAAGCAATCAGCCCCAGCATTTT CASRAGLSNQPQHF
TRBD1 TRBJ1-1 NA TRBV30 TGTGCCTGGAGCTCGGGACAGGGAAGGGCTGAAGCTTTCTTT CAWSSGQGRAEAFF
NA TRBJ2-7 few TRBV7-2 TGTGCCAGCAGCTCTAACAGGGACTCCTACGAGCAGTACTTC CASSSNRDSYEQYF
NA TRBJ1-2 NA TRBV7-9 TGTGCCAGCAGCCCAATCCGGCGGGACTTGGGGGGCTACACCTTC CASSPIRRDLGGYTF
NA TRBJ2-2 NA TRBV7-6 TGTGCCAGCAGCTCGAGGGTGGCGAACACCGGGGAGCTGTTTTTT CASSSRVANTGELFF
NA TRBJ1-1 NA TRBV11-3 TGTGCCAGCAGCCCACAGGGCTCGAGTGAAGCTTTCTTT CASSPQGSSEAFF
NA TRBJ1-1 NA TRBV7-9 TGTGCCAGCATAGCGTGGAACACTGAAGCTTTCTTT CASIAWNTEAFF
NA TRBJ1-1 NA TRBV29-1 TGCAGCGTTGGGCTAATCGACATCACGAACACTGAAGCTTTCTTT CSVGLIDITNTEAFF
NA TRBJ1-1 NA TRBV6-5 TGTGCCAGCAGGCGGGGTGTAAACACTGAAGCTTTCTTT CASRRGVNTEAFF
NA TRBJ2-5 few TRBV7-6 TGTGCCAGCAGCTTAGTTGCGTACGAGACCCAGTACTTC CASSLVAYETQYF
TRBD2 TRBJ2-1 NA TRBV29-1 TGCAGCGTTGAACCCCGACCGCTGGCGGGGGGCCGCAATGAGCAGTTCTTC CSVEPRPLAGGRNEQFF
NA TRBJ1-5 NA TRBV2 TGTGCCAGCAGAGACAGTGAGATGCAGCCCCAGCATTTT CASRDSEMQPQHF
TRBD1 TRBJ1-4 NA TRBV7-8 TGTGCCAGCAGCTTAACGACCGGGACAGGGACTGAAAAACTGTTTTTT CASSLTTGTGTEKLFF
NA TRBJ1-6 NA TRBV4-1 TGCGCCAGCAGCCAAGAAAGATTAGCGGCAAGTAGTTCACCCCTCCACTTT CASSQERLAASSSPLHF
TRBD1 TRBJ2-5 NA TRBV7-7 TGTGCTAGCAGCTTAGAGACAGGGCCCCAAGAGACCCAGTACTTC CASSLETGPQETQYF
NA TRBJ1-4 NA TRBV9 TGTGCCAGCAGCGCCCAGGGATTGGCTAATGAAAAACTGTTTTTT CASSAQGLANEKLFF
NA TRBJ1-4 NA TRBV7-8 TGTGCCAGCAGCTTGAGGGAGGAAAAACTGTTTTTT CASSLREEKLFF
NA TRBJ1-3 once TRBV7-7 TGTGCTAGCAGCTTAGTCAGGGGTGGAAACACCATATATTTT CASSLVRGGNTIYF
NA TRBJ2-7 NA TRBV4-1 TGCGCCAGCAGCCAAGATCACGCCGAGTACGAGCAGTACTTC CASSQDHAEYEQYF
NA TRBJ1-1 NA TRBV11-1 TGTGCCAGCAGCTCCCGAGGGCGGGGAGCTTTCTTT CASSSRGRGAFF
TRBD2 TRBJ2-2 NA TRBV2 TGTGCCAGCAGTGTACTAGCGGGGGGCTCAAACACCGGGGAGCTGTTTTTT CASSVLAGGSNTGELFF
NA TRBJ1-5 NA TRBV7-9 TGTGCCAGCAGCCGTGACAGTTACCAGCCCCAGCATTTT CASSRDSYQPQHF
TRBD1 TRBJ1-1 NA TRBV15 TGTGCCACCAGCAGCGGGTTGACAGGGGACATGAACACTGAAGCTTTCTTT CATSSGLTGDMNTEAFF
NA TRBJ2-5 NA TRBV7-9 TGTGCCAGCAGCTTAGCTAGCGGACAAGAGACCCAGTACTTC CASSLASGQETQYF
TRBD1 TRBJ1-1 NA TRBV29-1 TGCAGCGTTAAAACCGGGACAGGGGGCTTGGGCACTGAAGCTTTCTTT CSVKTGTGGLGTEAFF
TRBD1 TRBJ1-2 NA TRBV4-1 TGCGCCAGCAGCCATCAAGCCAGGGGGAATGGCTACACCTTC CASSHQARGNGYTF
TRBD1 TRBJ2-3 NA TRBV5-1 TGCGCCAGCAGCCAACTGGGACAGGGGAAGACAGATACGCAGTATTTT CASSQLGQGKTDTQYF
NA TRBJ1-2 NA TRBV6-5 TGTGCCAGCAGCCATGACACGGCCCTCTATGGCTACACCTTC CASSHDTALYGYTF
NA TRBJ2-1 NA TRBV13 TGTGCCAGCAGCCCCCCCCCGGGAAGGGTTGATGAGCAGTTCTTC CASSPPPGRVDEQFF
TRBD1 TRBJ2-7 NA TRBV28 TGTGCCAGCAGTACCCCCTGGCAGGGGGTGTACGAGCAGTACTTC CASSTPWQGVYEQYF
NA TRBJ2-2 few TRBV4-1 TGCGCCAGCAGCCAAGTGTTGCTAGCCGGGGAGCTGTTTTTT CASSQVLLAGELFF
NA TRBJ1-4 NA TRBV7-6 TGTGCCAGCAGCTTAAACCCATATCTAGCAACTAATGAAAAACTGTTTTTT CASSLNPYLATNEKLFF
NA TRBJ1-1 NA TRBV28 TGTGCCAGCAGTTTAGGGCAGGGGAACACTGAAGCTTTCTTT CASSLGQGNTEAFF
TRBD1 TRBJ1-2 NA TRBV2 TGTGCCAGCGACAGGGTCTCCCTCGGCTACACCTTC CASDRVSLGYTF
TRBD2 TRBJ2-1 NA TRBV4-3 TGCGCCAGCAGCCAAGTGGTAGCGGGGGGAAATGAGCAGTTCTTC CASSQVVAGGNEQFF